Listed here is a single T cell receptor beta chain. The target antigen is unknown. The PCR contained 60 Vbeta and 13 Jbeta primers. Libraries were prepared by immunoSEQ multiplex PCR; TCRdb keeps only in-frame clonotypes and omits some of them. The sample records some 100,000 clones, about 70% being singletons. These data originate in a study of cytomegalovirus exposure and HLA in healthy donors. For the study at large: When just under 400 donors were genotyped, roughly 80% of them were found to fall in the Caucasian-associated ancestry cluster. Study-wide results and caveats: Researchers counted 180 or so TCR beta chains as cytomegalovirus-associated. For most TCR sequences rarity was the rule, although some public TCRs occurred in many donors.

From germline, CDR1 is MNHNS and CDR2 SASEGT. This CDR3 comprises 14 residues. V was pared by 2 bases and J by 3 bases, with 8 bases between. The specimen sequenced was PBMCs. The genes are TRBV6-1 and TRBJ1-5, with no clear D. The source is a human donor in good health. CDR3: CASSEFTVNQPQHF. CDR3 in DNA: TGTGCCAGCAGTGAATTTACAGTCAATCAGCCCCAGCATTTT.